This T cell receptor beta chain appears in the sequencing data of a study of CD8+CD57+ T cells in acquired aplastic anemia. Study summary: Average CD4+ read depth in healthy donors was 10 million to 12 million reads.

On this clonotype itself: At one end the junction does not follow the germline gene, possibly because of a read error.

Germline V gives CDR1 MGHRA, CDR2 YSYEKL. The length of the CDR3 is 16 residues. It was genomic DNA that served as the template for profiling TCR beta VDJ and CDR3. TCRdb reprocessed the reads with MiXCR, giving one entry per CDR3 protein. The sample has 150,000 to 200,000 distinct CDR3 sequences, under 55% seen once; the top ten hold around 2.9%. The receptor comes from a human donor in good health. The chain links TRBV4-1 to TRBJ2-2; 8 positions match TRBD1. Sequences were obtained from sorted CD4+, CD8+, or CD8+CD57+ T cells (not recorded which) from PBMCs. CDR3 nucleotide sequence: TGCGCCAGCAGCCAAGACAGGGGGCGAGGGACCGGGGAGCTGCTTTTT. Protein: CASSQDRGRGTGELLF.